What follows are 30 T cell receptor beta chains derived from one specimen sequenced in a study of breast tumors, draining lymph nodes, adjacent tissues. TCRdb re-called the multiplex PCR reads with MiXCR, one entry per CDR3 protein. The sample contains approximately 280,000 distinct CDR3 sequences, around 30% of which appear only once. Breast cancer patients provided tissue from their axillary draining lymph nodes. Sequencing was carried out using axillary lymph node tissue. The source of these receptors is a female donor with breast cancer. Some clones in this sample may be carry-over from other donors' samples.

This clonotype was seen many times. The rearrangement uses TRBV20-1 and TRBJ2-6; possibly TRBD1 or TRBD2 for D (7 bases each). Germline V gene data show CDR1 as DFQATT and CDR2 as SNEGSKA (reference sequence). V was clipped by 3 bases and J by 4 bases, with 25 bases between them. CDR3 length: 19 residues. The CDR3 protein is CSASASGTAGFFGANVLTF. The DNA of the CDR3 is TGCAGTGCTAGTGCTTCCGGGACAGCGGGATTCTTCGGGGCCAACGTCCTGACTTTC.

Turning to this clonotype: Possible read error: a much larger clone is one base away. This chain links TRBV4-1 with TRBJ2-5; D is possibly TRBD1 (5 bases). V was clipped by 3 bases and J by 2 bases, with 13 bases between them. The length of the CDR3 is 15 residues. CDR1 and CDR2 (germline): MGHRA, YSYEKL. The CDR3 region is CASSHDSGSQETQYF. The DNA for the CDR3 is TGCGCCAGCAGCCATGACAGTGGCAGTCAAGAGACCCAGTACTTC.

This clonotype was found many times. The chain has TRBV12-3 or TRBV12-4 and TRBJ2-1, with 11 bases fitting TRBD2. The length of the CDR3 is 15 residues. Trimming took 8 bases from V and 5 from J; bases not matched to a gene: 8. For the CDR3, the DNA is TGTGCCAGCTGGCCCGGGACTAGCGGTCACAATGAGCAGTTCTTC. It encodes CASWPGTSGHNEQFF.

This clonotype was recorded at least ten times. V gene TRBV30 combines with J gene TRBJ1-2, with TRBD1 identical over 9 bases. This CDR3 comprises 13 residues. The junction had 7 bases not matched to a gene; V was cut back by 3 bases and J by 8 bases. Germline V CDR1 and CDR2: GTSNPN, SVGIG (reference sequence). CDR3 amino acids: CAWRPTGGRGYTF. In DNA form, the CDR3 reads TGTGCCTGGAGACCCACAGGGGGCCGGGGCTACACCTTC.

The CDR3: CSASAGQGRDGYTF. In nucleotides, the CDR3 is TGCAGTGCTAGTGCGGGACAGGGTAGGGATGGCTACACCTTC. The chain joins TRBV20-1 to TRBJ1-2; TRBD1 matches at 9 bases. V shed 3 bases, J shed 6 bases, and the junction held 8 bases outside the gene matches. CDR1 is DFQATT, CDR2 SNEGSKA, per germline (reference sequence). The CDR3 spans 14 residues.

This clonotype was counted many times. The chain couples TRBV5-8 to TRBJ2-7, with a tentative D call TRBD1 (5 bases). V lost 2 bases to trimming and J lost 3 bases, with 12 bases between them. The CDR3 totals 14 residues. The germline CDR1 and CDR2 sequences are SGHTS and YDEGEE. CDR3 in amino acids: CASSLIRDHYEQYF. The CDR3, as DNA: TGTGCCAGCAGCTTAATCAGGGATCACTACGAGCAGTACTTC.

This clonotype is a singleton in its sample. The V call is TRBV4-1, the J call TRBJ2-5, with D unclear. V was pared by 6 bases and J by 2 bases, with 13 bases between. The CDR3 loop spans 14 amino acids. Germline V gene lookup returns CDR1 MGHRA and CDR2 YSYEKL. The CDR3, as DNA: TGCGCCAGCAGACCTCTACGAAAGCAAGAGACCCAGTACTTC. Its translation: CASRPLRKQETQYF.

This clonotype was observed a handful of times. It may be a read error: a sequence one base away is much more abundant. The CDR3 carries no conserved terminal phenylalanine or tryptophan, so it likely arises from a read error. V and J are TRBV7-8 and TRBJ2-1; D call uncertain. The V end lost 2 bases, the J end lost 6 bases, and 11 bases lay between the germline ends. This CDR3 region has 14 residues. Germline V gives CDR1 SGHVS, CDR2 FQNEAQ. The CDR3 DNA sequence: TGTGCCAGCAGCTTACCTTCTAGTTCCAATGAGCAGTTCCTC. Its translation: CASSLPSSSNEQFL.

This clonotype was detected ten times or more. The chain combines TRBV12-5 with TRBJ2-5; TRBD2 might be the D (5 bases). This CDR3 has 13 residues. CDR1 LGHNT and CDR2 FRNRAP come from the germline V gene. Between the trimmed V and J ends, which lost 3 bases and 4 bases, there was a span of 9 bases. The CDR3: CASGFGDRETQYF. CDR3 nucleotides: TGTGCTAGTGGTTTCGGGGATCGAGAGACCCAGTACTTC.

This clonotype was recorded at least ten times. V is TRBV20-1 and J is TRBJ2-3, with D uncertain. Germline V CDR1 and CDR2: DFQATT, SNEGSKA (reference sequence). V lost 3 bases and J lost 1, with 8 bases in between. The CDR3 totals 13 residues. DNA of the CDR3: TGCAGTGCTAGTTGGGCGGGCACAGATACGCAGTATTTT. It specifies CSASWAGTDTQYF.

Ten or more counts support this clonotype. V and J are TRBV19 and TRBJ2-1; D is unclear. V was pared by 3 bases and J by 5 bases, with 14 bases between. The length of the CDR3 is 15 residues. The V gene's germline CDR1 is LNHDA and CDR2 SQIVND (reference sequence). CDR3 region: CASSMGRYLDNEQFF. The CDR3 nucleotides are TGTGCCAGTAGTATGGGTCGCTATCTCGACAATGAGCAGTTCTTC.

This clonotype was picked up many times. The chain carries TRBV29-1 and TRBJ1-3; TRBD1 might be the D (6 bases). V lost 7 bases to trimming and J lost 0 bases, with 16 bases between them. This CDR3 spans 15 amino acids. CDR1 is SQVTM and CDR2 is ANQGSEA in the germline V gene. As DNA, the CDR3 is TGCAGCGCTGCGACAGGTACTACCTCTGGAAACACCATATATTTT. It specifies CSAATGTTSGNTIYF.

This clonotype was counted ten times or more. V and J are TRBV6-6 and TRBJ1-2, with a weak D call TRBD1 (5 bases). Trimming took off 8 bases at V and 0 bases at J, with 13 bases between the two ends. This CDR3 spans 14 amino acids. Germline CDR1 and CDR2: MNHNY and SVGAGI (reference sequence). The CDR3 DNA reads TGTGCCAGCCTAGGGGCCGAAACTAACTATGGCTACACCTTC. It translates to CASLGAETNYGYTF.

This clonotype was found a few times. This rearrangement joins TRBV30 to TRBJ1-3; D is unresolved. The germline gives CDR1 GTSNPN, CDR2 SVGIG (reference sequence). The CDR3 consists of 14 residues. The V end lost 0 bases, the J end lost 1 base, and 7 bases lay between the germline ends. CDR3 sequence (DNA): TGTGCCTGGAGTGTATGGAGGTCTGGAAACACCATATATTTT. Its translation is CAWSVWRSGNTIYF.

This clonotype was found many times. The rearrangement links TRBV7-9 to TRBJ2-5; 13 positions agree with TRBD2. J was trimmed by 3 bases and V by 8 bases; bases with no gene match: 6. Germline lookup yields CDR1 SEHNR and CDR2 FQNEAQ (reference sequence). This CDR3 region has 15 residues. Written as DNA, the CDR3 is TGTGCCAGCGGCGGGACTAGCGGGGCCGAAGAGACCCAGTACTTC. This codes for CASGGTSGAEETQYF.

This clonotype was seen many times. The chain links TRBV5-6 to TRBJ1-3, with D hard to call. V was cut by 0 bases and J by 6 bases, with 7 bases left in between. The CDR3 sequence is 13 residues long. The V gene's germline CDR1 is SGHDT and CDR2 YYEEEE. The CDR3 DNA reads as TGTGCCAGCAGCTTGGCCGGCCCAAACACCATATATTTT. Translated, it gives CASSLAGPNTIYF.

The sample holds a few counts of this clonotype. The genes are TRBV6-1 and TRBJ2-2; 10 positions agree with TRBD1. CDR1 and CDR2 (germline): MNHNS, SASEGT. The CDR3 extends over 16 amino acids. J gave up 7 bases and V 4 bases, and 9 bases lay outside the gene matches. CDR3 protein: CASSVRDRGKVGELFF. CDR3 DNA sequence: TGTGCCAGCAGTGTCCGGGACAGGGGAAAGGTCGGGGAGCTGTTTTTT.

The sample holds a few counts of this clonotype. The J gene is TRBJ1-4, the V gene TRBV28; a weak D match, TRBD1 (6 bases). V was shortened by 6 bases and J by 6 bases, with 14 bases between the two germline ends. In germline, CDR1 is MDHEN, CDR2 SYDVKM. The CDR3 sequence is 14 residues long. Written as DNA, the CDR3 is TGTGCCAGCAGCTCGGGGGGGCGCGATGAAAAACTGTTTTTT. Protein product: CASSSGGRDEKLFF.

This clonotype was observed many times. The rearrangement uses TRBV24-1 and TRBJ2-7, with D unclear. V was cut by 3 bases and J by 6 bases, with 8 bases left in between. CDR1 is KGHDR, CDR2 SFDVKD, per germline. This CDR3 comprises 12 residues. CDR3 sequence (DNA): TGTGCCACCAGTGATGGGTTCGCCGAGCAGTACTTC. Encoded protein: CATSDGFAEQYF.

With regard to this clonotype: This may stem from a read error, because a much larger clone lies one nucleotide away. The rearrangement joins TRBV9 to TRBJ2-1; D may correspond to TRBD1 or TRBD2 (5 bases each). The V gene's germline CDR1 is SGDLS and CDR2 YYNGEE. The CDR3 sequence is 14 residues long. Here the CDR3 reads CASSLRGGSHEQSF. Here the CDR3 DNA reads TGTGCCAGCAGCCTCCGTGGGGGAAGCCATGAGCAGTCCTTC. Drawing the rest from reference TRBV9 and TRBJ2-1, the complete variable domain is DSGVTQTPKHLITATGQRVTLRCSPRSGDLSVYWYQQSLDQGLQFLIQYYNGEERAKGNILERFSAQQFPDLHSELNLSSLELGDSALYFCASSLRGGSHEQSFGPGTRLTVL.

This clonotype was seen ten or more times. The V and J genes are TRBV19 and TRBJ2-2; the D gene is possibly TRBD1 (5 bases). Per germline, CDR1 LNHDA and CDR2 SQIVND (reference sequence). Between the trimmed V and J ends, which lost 8 bases and 4 bases, there was a span of 14 bases. There are 14 residues in the CDR3. The CDR3 reads CASRQGHLTGELFF. CDR3 sequence (DNA): TGTGCCAGTCGCCAGGGTCACCTCACCGGGGAGCTGTTTTTT.

A note on this clonotype: Given a much more abundant clone one base away, this may be a read error. CDR3 nucleotides: TGTGCCAGCAGTCTTACCTCCGGGACAGGGAAGGGCTACACCTTC. It yields the protein CASSLTSGTGKGYTF. This rearrangement joins TRBV6-5 to TRBJ1-2, with 9 bases fitting TRBD1. J gave up 8 bases and V 5 bases, and 12 bases lay outside the gene matches. Germline CDR1 MNHEY, CDR2 SVGAGI. The CDR3 extends over 15 amino acids.

The chain has TRBV15 and TRBJ2-3; TRBD2 matches 8 bases. CDR1 is LNHNV and CDR2 is YYDKDF in the germline V gene (reference sequence). V lost 0 bases and J lost 0; bases outside the gene matches: 5. CDR3 length equals 17 residues. CDR3 DNA: TGTGCCACCAGCAGAGATGTGGCGGGAGGTAGCACAGATACGCAGTATTTT. This codes for CATSRDVAGGSTDTQYF.

This chain links TRBV29-1 with TRBJ2-1, with D tentatively TRBD2 (6 bases). The CDR3 covers 14 residues. V lost 7 bases, J lost 1 base, and 14 bases lay in between. Germline assignment: CDR1 SQVTM and CDR2 ANQGSEA. CDR3 in amino acids: CSAGGSGSYNEQFF. The CDR3 DNA follows: TGCAGCGCTGGGGGGTCCGGATCCTACAATGAGCAGTTCTTC.

The rearrangement uses TRBV29-1 and TRBJ1-1; D is unresolved. Germline CDR1 SQVTM, CDR2 ANQGSEA. CDR3 size: 15 residues. Trimming stripped 7 bases from V and 0 bases from J, with 18 bases between. CDR3 bases: TGCAGCGCGGGCGGTTTAGGAGGCATGAACACTGAAGCTTTCTTT. It is translated as CSAGGLGGMNTEAFF.

In the case of this clonotype: A much larger clone is a single base away; this may be a read error. This sequence joins TRBV9 and TRBJ2-1; 11 bases match TRBD1. The CDR3 is made up of 16 amino acids. Germline V gives CDR1 SGDLS, CDR2 YYNGEE. CDR3 DNA: TGTGCCGGCAGCATCTGGACAGGGGGCGCCTACAATGAGCAGTTCTTC. Translated, it gives CAGSIWTGGAYNEQFF.

The sample holds many counts of this clonotype. This chain links TRBV6-1 with TRBJ2-7, with D hard to call. From germline, CDR1 is MNHNS and CDR2 SASEGT. The germline V and J ends were trimmed by 7 bases and 2 bases, with 15 bases remaining between them. The CDR3 contains 14 residues. The CDR3 here is CASNKLDAAYEQYF. DNA for the CDR3: TGTGCCAGCAATAAGCTGGACGCGGCCTACGAGCAGTACTTC.

As concerns this clonotype: The CDR3 carries no conserved terminal phenylalanine or tryptophan, so it likely arises from a read error. V and J are TRBV20-1 and TRBJ2-2, with 9 bases identical to TRBD2. Germline CDR1 reads DFQATT; CDR2 reads SNEGSKA (reference sequence). The ends lost 4 bases at V and 6 bases at J; junction bases unmatched: 12. This CDR3 has 16 amino acids. The CDR3 is CSATPSGDLGSGELFL. In nucleotides, the CDR3 is TGCAGTGCTACCCCTAGCGGGGACTTGGGGTCCGGGGAGCTGTTTCTT.

This clonotype was seen just once. One base away lies a much larger clone, so this may be a sequencing read error. The chain uses TRBV11-2 and TRBJ2-2; 8 nucleotides match TRBD1. The CDR3 length is 15 residues. CDR1 and CDR2 (germline): SGHAT, FQNNGV. After removal of 5 bases from V and 4 bases from J, the junction contained 6 bases not matched to a gene. Here the CDR3 reads CASSQDRVTTGELFF. CDR3 DNA: TGTGCCAGCAGCCAGGACAGGGTAACCACCGGGGAGCTGTTTTTT.

The chain is built from TRBV7-8 and TRBJ2-1; 8 nucleotides line up with TRBD1. The ends lost 7 bases at V and 4 bases at J; junction bases unmatched: 6. This CDR3 contains 14 residues. CDR1 and CDR2 from the germline V gene are SGHVS and FQNEAQ. The CDR3 loop is CASTQGTGYNEQFF. The DNA for the CDR3 is TGTGCCAGCACCCAGGGGACAGGATACAATGAGCAGTTCTTC.